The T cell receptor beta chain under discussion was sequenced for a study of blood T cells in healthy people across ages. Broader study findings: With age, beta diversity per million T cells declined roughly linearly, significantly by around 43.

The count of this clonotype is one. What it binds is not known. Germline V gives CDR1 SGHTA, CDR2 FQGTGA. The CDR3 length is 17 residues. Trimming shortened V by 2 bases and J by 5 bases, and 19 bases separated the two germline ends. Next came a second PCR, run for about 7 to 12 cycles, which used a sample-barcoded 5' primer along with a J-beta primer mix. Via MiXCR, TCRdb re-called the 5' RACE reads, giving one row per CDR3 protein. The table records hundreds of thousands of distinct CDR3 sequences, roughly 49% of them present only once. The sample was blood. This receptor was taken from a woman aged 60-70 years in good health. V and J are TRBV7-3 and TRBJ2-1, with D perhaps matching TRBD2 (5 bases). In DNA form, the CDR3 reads TGTGCCAGCAGCTTAGGCGGACTGGAAAATAGGAACAATGAGCAGTTCTTC. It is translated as CASSLGGLENRNNEQFF.